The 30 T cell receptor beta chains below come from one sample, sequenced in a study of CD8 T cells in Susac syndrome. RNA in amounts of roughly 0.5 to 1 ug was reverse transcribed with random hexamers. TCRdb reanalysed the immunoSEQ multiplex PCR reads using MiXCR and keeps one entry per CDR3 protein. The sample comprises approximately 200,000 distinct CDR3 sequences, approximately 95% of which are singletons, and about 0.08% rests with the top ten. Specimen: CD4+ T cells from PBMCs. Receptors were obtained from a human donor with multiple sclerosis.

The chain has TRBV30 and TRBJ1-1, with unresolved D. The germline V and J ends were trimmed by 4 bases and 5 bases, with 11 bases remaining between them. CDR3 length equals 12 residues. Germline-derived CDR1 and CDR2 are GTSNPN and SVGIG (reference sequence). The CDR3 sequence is CAWTGGGTEAFF. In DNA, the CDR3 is TGTGCCTGGACAGGAGGAGGTACTGAAGCTTTCTTT.

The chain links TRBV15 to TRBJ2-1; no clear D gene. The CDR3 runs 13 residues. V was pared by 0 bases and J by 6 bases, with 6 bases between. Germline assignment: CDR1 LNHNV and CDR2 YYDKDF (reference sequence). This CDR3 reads CATSRDRSNEQFF. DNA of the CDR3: TGTGCCACCAGCAGAGATCGCAGCAATGAGCAGTTCTTC.

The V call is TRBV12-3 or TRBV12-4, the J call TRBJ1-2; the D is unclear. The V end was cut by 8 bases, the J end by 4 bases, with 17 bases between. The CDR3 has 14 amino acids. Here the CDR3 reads CASLRWAAGYGYTF. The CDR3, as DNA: TGTGCCAGCCTCCGTTGGGCAGCTGGCTATGGCTACACCTTC.

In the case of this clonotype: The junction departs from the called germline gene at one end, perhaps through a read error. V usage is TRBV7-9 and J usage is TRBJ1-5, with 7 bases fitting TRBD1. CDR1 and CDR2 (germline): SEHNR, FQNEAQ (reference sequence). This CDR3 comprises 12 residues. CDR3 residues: CASSLDGTALAF. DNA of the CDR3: TGTGCCAGCAGCCTAGACGGGACAGCCCTTGCTTTT.

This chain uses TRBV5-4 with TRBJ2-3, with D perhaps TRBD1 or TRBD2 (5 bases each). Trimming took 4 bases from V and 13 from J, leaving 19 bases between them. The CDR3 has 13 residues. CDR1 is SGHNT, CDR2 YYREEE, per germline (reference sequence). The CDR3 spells CASSLTGAALKYF. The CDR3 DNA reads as TGTGCCAGCAGCCTGACCGGGGCGGCTCTTAAGTATTTT.

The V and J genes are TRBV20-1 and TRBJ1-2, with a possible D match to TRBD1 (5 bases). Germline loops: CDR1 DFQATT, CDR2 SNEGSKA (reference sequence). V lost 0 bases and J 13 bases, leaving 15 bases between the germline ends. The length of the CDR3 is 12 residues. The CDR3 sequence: CSAREAGPGVTF. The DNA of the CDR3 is TGCAGTGCTAGAGAGGCAGGGCCGGGGGTCACCTTC.

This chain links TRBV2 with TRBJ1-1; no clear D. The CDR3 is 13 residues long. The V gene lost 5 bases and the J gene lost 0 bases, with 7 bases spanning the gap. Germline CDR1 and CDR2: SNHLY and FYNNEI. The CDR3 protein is CASSSEMNTEAFF. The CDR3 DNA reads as TGTGCCAGCAGTTCGGAAATGAACACTGAAGCTTTCTTT.

CDR3 protein: CASSQEAGRNYGYTF. Written as DNA, the CDR3 is TGTGCCAGCAGCCAAGAGGCGGGAAGGAACTATGGCTACACCTTC. The chain links TRBV3-1 to TRBJ1-2, with unresolved D. CDR1 is LGHDT, CDR2 YNNKEL, per germline (reference sequence). This CDR3 contains 15 residues. The ends were cut back, 0 bases at V and 2 bases at J, with 10 bases in the middle. The full variable domain, its missing parts supplied by reference TRBV3-1 and TRBJ1-2, is DTAVSQTPKYLVTQMGNDKSIKCEQNLGHDTMYWYKQDSKKFLKIMFSYNNKELIINETVPNRFSPKSPDKAHLNLHINSLELGDSAVYFCASSQEAGRNYGYTFGSGTRLTVV.

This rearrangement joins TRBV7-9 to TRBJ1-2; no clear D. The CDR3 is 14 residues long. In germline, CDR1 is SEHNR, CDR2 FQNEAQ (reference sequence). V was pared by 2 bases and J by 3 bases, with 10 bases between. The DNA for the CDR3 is TGTGCCAGCAGCTTACTACAAGGATACTATGGCTACACCTTC. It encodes CASSLLQGYYGYTF.

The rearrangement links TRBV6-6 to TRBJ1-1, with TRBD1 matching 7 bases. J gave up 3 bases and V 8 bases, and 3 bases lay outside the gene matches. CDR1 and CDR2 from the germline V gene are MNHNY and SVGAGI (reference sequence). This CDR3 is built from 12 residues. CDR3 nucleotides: TGTGCCAGCCAAGGGACAGACACTGAAGCTTTCTTT. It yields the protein CASQGTDTEAFF.

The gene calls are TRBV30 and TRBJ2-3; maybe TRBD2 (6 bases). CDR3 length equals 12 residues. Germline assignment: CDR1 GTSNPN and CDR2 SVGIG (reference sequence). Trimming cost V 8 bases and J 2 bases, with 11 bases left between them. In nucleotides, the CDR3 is TGTGCCCAACGGGGGTTCACAGATACGCAGTATTTT. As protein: CAQRGFTDTQYF.

This chain's CDR3 is CASRRNRGFYEQYV. For the CDR3, the DNA is TGTGCCAGCAGGCGAAACAGGGGATTCTACGAGCAGTACGTC. The chain links TRBV6-2 or TRBV6-3 to TRBJ2-7, with 7 bases that match TRBD1. Germline CDR1 is MNHEY and CDR2 is SVGEGT. The V and J ends lost 6 bases and 3 bases, in that order; junction bases with no gene match: 8. This CDR3 spans 14 amino acids.

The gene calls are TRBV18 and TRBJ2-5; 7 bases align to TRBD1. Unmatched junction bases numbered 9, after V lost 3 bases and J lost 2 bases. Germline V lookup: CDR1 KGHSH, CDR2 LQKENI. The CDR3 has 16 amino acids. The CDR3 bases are TGTGCCAGCTCACCTCTAACGACAGGGTGGCAAGAGACCCAGTACTTC. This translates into CASSPLTTGWQETQYF.

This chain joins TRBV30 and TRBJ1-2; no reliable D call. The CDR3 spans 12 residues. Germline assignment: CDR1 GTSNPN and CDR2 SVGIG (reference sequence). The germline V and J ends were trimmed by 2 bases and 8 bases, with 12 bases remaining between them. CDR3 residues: CAWSPSIRGYTF. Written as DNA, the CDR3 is TGTGCCTGGAGTCCTAGCATAAGAGGCTACACCTTC.

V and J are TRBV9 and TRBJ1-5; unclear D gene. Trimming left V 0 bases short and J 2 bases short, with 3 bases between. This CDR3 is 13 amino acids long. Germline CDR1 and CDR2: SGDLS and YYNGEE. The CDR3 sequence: CASSVGRNQPQHF. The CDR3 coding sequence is TGTGCCAGCAGCGTAGGACGCAATCAGCCCCAGCATTTT.

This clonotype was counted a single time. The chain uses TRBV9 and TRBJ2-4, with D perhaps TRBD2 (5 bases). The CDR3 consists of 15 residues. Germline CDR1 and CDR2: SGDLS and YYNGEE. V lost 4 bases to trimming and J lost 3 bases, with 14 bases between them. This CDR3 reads CASSSSGMGKNIQYF. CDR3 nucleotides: TGTGCCAGCAGCTCCTCGGGGATGGGCAAAAACATTCAGTACTTC.

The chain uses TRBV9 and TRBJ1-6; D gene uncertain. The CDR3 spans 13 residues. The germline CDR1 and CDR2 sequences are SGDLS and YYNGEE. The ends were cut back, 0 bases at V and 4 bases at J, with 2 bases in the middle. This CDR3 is CASSVAYNSPLHF. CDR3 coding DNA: TGTGCCAGCAGCGTAGCTTATAATTCACCCCTCCACTTT.

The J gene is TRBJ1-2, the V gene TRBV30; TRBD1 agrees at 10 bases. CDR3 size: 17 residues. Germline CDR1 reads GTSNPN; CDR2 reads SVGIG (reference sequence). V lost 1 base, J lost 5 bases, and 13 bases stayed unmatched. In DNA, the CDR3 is TGTGCCTGGAGTGGGGGACAGGGGTTAGGAGTTCCTTATGGCTACACCTTC. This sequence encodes CAWSGGQGLGVPYGYTF.

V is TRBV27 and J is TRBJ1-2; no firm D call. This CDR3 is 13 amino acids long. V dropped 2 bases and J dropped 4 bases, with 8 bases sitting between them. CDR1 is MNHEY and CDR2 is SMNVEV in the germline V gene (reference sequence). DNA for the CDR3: TGTGCCAGCAGTTTAGAAGGGAGCTATGGCTACACCTTC. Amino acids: CASSLEGSYGYTF.

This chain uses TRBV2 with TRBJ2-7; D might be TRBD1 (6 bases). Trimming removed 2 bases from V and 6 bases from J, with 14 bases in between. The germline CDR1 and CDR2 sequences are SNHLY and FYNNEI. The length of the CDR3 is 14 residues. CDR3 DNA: TGTGCCAGCAGTGAATTAAACAGGGTTGGCGAGCAGTACGTC. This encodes CASSELNRVGEQYV.

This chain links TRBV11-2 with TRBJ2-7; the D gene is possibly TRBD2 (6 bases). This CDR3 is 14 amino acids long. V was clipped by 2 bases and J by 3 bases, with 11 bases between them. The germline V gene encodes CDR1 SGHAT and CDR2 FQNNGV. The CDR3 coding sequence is TGTGCCAGCAGCTTACCCGGGACTCTCTACGAGCAGTACTTC. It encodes CASSLPGTLYEQYF.

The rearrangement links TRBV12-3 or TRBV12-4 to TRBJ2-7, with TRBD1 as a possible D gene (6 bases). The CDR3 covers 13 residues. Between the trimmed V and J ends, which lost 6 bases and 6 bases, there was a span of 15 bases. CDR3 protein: CASRATGTSEQYF. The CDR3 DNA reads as TGTGCCAGCAGGGCCACCGGGACATCCGAGCAGTACTTC.

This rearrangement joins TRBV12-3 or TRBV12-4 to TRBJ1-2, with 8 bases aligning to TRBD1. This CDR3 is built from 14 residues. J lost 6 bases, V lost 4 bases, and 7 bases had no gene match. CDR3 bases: TGTGCCAGCAGTTCGGACAGGGTGAAGAATGGCTACACCTTC. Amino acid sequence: CASSSDRVKNGYTF.

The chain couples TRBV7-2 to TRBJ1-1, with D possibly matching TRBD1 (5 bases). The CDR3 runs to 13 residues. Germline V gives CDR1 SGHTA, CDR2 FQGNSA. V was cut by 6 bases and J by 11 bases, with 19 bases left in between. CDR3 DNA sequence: TGTGCCAGCAGGGTTGGGCAGGGATTGGAGGCTTTCTTT. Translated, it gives CASRVGQGLEAFF.

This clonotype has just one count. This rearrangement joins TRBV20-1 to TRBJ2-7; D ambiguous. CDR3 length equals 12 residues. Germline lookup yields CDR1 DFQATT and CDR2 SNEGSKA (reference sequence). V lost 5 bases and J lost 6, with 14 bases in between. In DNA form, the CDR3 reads TGCAGTGCTGCCCTTTTAGGGCGCGAGCAGTACTTC. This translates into CSAALLGREQYF.

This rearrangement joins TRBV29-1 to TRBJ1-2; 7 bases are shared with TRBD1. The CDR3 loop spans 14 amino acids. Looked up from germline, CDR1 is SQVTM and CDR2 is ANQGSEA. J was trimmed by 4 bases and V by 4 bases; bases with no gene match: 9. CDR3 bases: TGCAGCGTTGCCCTTGTGACAGGGCCCTATGGCTACACCTTC. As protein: CSVALVTGPYGYTF.

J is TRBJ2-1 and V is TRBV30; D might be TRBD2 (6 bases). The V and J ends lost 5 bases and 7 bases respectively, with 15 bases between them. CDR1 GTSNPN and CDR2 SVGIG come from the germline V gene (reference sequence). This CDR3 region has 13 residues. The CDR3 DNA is TGTGCCTGGTGCGGAGGGGCCGGGAATGAGCAGTTCTTC. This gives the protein CAWCGGAGNEQFF. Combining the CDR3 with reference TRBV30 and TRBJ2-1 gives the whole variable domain SQTIHQWPATLVQPVGSPLSLECTVEGTSNPNLYWYRQAAGRGLQLLFYSVGIGQISSEVPQNLSASRPQDRQFILSSKKLLLSDSGFYLCAWCGGAGNEQFFGPGTRLTVL.

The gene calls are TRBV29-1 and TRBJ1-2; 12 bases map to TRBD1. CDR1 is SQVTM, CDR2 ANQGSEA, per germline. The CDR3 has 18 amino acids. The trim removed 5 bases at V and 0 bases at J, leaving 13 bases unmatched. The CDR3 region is CSVLIPRDRGHSNYGYTF. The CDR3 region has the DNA TGCAGCGTTCTGATACCCCGGGACAGGGGGCATTCTAACTATGGCTACACCTTC.

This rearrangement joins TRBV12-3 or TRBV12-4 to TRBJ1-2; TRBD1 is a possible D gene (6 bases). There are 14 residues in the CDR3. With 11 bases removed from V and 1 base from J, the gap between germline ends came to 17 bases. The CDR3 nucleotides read TGTGCCTCCGCACCAGGGGAGAATAACTATGGCTACACCTTC. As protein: CASAPGENNYGYTF.

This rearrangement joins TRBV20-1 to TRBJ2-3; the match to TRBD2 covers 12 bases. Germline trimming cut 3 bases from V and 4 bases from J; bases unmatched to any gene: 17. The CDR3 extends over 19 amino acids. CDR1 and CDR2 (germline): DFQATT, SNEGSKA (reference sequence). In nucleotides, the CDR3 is TGCAGTGCTAGTAATCTCAAGACTAGCGGGGGCAATGACGCAGATACGCAGTATTTT. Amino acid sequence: CSASNLKTSGGNDADTQYF.